This is a list of T cell receptor beta chains from one sample in a study of T cell responses to AZD1222 COVID-19 vaccine. Produced via immunoSEQ multiplex PCR; TCRdb's table is partial and in-frame only. The profile shows some 150,000 clones, 86% of them singletons. Source: peripheral blood, taken 28 days after the second AZD1222 dose. These receptors all stem from an adult who received the AZD1222 COVID-19 vaccine. The CDR3 runs from the conserved cysteine through the conserved F or W. A D gene is named only where the DNA matches it firmly. Expanded clones are given a class, and other clones once, few, many or no size at all.

length	D	V	size	J	DNA	CDR3
14	TRBD2	TRBV10-3	NA	TRBJ2-5	TGTGCCATCAAGGCTACTAGCGGGCAAGAGACCCAGTACTTC	CAIKATSGQETQYF
15	NA	TRBV4-1	once	TRBJ2-1	TGCGCCAGCAGTCCCAGGGGGGACCCCTACAATGAGCAGTTCTTC	CASSPRGDPYNEQFF
15	NA	TRBV5-6	few	TRBJ2-3	TGTGCCAGCAGCTTGGCGGCAGGAGCCAAGTATACGCAGTATTTT	CASSLAAGAKYTQYF
14	NA	TRBV7-2	NA	TRBJ1-1	TGTGCCAGCAGCCCTGGGGCGGCGAACACTGAAGCTTTCTTT	CASSPGAANTEAFF
13	TRBD1	TRBV2	once	TRBJ1-4	TGTGCCAGCCTAACAGGGGAAGATGAAAAACTGTTTTTT	CASLTGEDEKLFF
13	TRBD1	TRBV28	once	TRBJ2-3	TGTGCCAGCTGGGACAGAAACACAGATACGCAGTATTTT	CASWDRNTDTQYF
16	NA	TRBV7-7	NA	TRBJ2-1	TGTGCCAGCAGTCCCACGGGGGCCGACCGGGACAATGAGCAGTTCTTC	CASSPTGADRDNEQFF
12	TRBD1	TRBV29-1	few	TRBJ1-1	TGCAGCGGGACAGGACAGGGGTCTGAAGCTTTCTTT	CSGTGQGSEAFF
14	NA	TRBV5-4	NA	TRBJ1-4	TGTGCCAGCAGCTTAGGAGGGTTTAATGAAAAACTGTTTTTT	CASSLGGFNEKLFF
18	NA	TRBV30	NA	TRBJ1-5	TGTGCCTGGAGTGTAATTGACAGAAGTTTGGATAGCAATCAGCCCCAGCATTTT	CAWSVIDRSLDSNQPQHF
14	NA	TRBV11-2	NA	TRBJ2-4	TGTGCCAGCAGCCTCCTAGGGGGGGGAAACATTCAGTACTTC	CASSLLGGGNIQYF
15	NA	TRBV2	NA	TRBJ1-6	TGTGCCAGCAGTGGCGGGGCGGGTAATAATTCACCCCTCCACTTT	CASSGGAGNNSPLHF
14	NA	TRBV7-2	NA	TRBJ1-6	TGTGCCAGCAGCTTGGACTTAGATAATTCACCCCTCCACTTT	CASSLDLDNSPLHF
15	NA	TRBV7-8	NA	TRBJ1-1	TGTGCCAGCAGCCGATGGGTGGATTCGGACACTGAAGCTTTCTTT	CASSRWVDSDTEAFF
16	NA	TRBV21-1	NA	TRBJ1-1	TGTGCCAGCAGCAAACGGGGAGATTATGAGAACACTGAAGCTTTCTTT	CASSKRGDYENTEAFF
13	TRBD1	TRBV3-1/TRBV3-2	NA	TRBJ2-7	TGTGCCAGCAGCACTCAGGGGGCCTACGAGCAGTACTTC	CASSTQGAYEQYF
14	TRBD1	TRBV7-2	NA	TRBJ2-7	TGTGCCAGCAGCCTCCCCCGACAGGGCTACGAGCAGTACTTC	CASSLPRQGYEQYF
10	NA	TRBV24-1	NA	TRBJ1-4	TGTGTCACACATACGGAAAAACTGTTTTTT	CVTHTEKLFF
15	NA	TRBV7-8	NA	TRBJ2-1	TGTGCCAGCAGCTTAGTTCAGTTAGCGTACAATGAGCAGTTCTTC	CASSLVQLAYNEQFF
14	NA	TRBV3-1/TRBV3-2	NA	TRBJ1-5	TGTGCCAGCACCAACATAGGTGGGGATCAGCCCCAGCATTTT	CASTNIGGDQPQHF
15	TRBD1	TRBV18	NA	TRBJ2-1	TGTGCCAGCTCACCACAACAGGGGGCGCGGGATGAGCAGTTCTTC	CASSPQQGARDEQFF
15	NA	TRBV11-3	NA	TRBJ2-7	TGTGCCAGCAGCAAACAGGCGGGCGTCTACGACGAGCAGTACTTC	CASSKQAGVYDEQYF
16	TRBD2	TRBV4-1	NA	TRBJ2-5	TGCGCCAGCAGCCAAGCTGCGGGAGGGTGGAAAGAGACCCAGTACTTC	CASSQAAGGWKETQYF
14	NA	TRBV7-9	NA	TRBJ1-2	TGTGCCAGCAGCTTAGTATTGACGGCCTATGGCTACACCTTC	CASSLVLTAYGYTF
14	NA	TRBV5-1	NA	TRBJ1-4	TGCGCCAGCAGCTTGGGGAATTCGGATGAAAAACTGTTTTTT	CASSLGNSDEKLFF
14	TRBD1	TRBV28	NA	TRBJ1-2	TGTGCCAGCAGTACCAGGGGGCTTGTCTATGGCTACACCTTC	CASSTRGLVYGYTF
11	NA	TRBV29-1	NA	TRBJ2-7	TGCAGCGTTGAAGATCCACGCGAGCAGTACTTC	CSVEDPREQYF
16	TRBD2	TRBV6-5	NA	TRBJ2-3	TGTGCCAGCAGTTACTCTAGCGGGGGTATGACAGATACGCAGTATTTT	CASSYSSGGMTDTQYF
14	NA	TRBV10-3	NA	TRBJ2-5	TGTGCCATCGCTCGCCTGGGGGAGCAAGAGACCCAGTACTTC	CAIARLGEQETQYF
14	TRBD1	TRBV19	NA	TRBJ2-4	TGTGCCAGTAGCCGACAGGGATTGGGAAACATTCAGTACTTC	CASSRQGLGNIQYF
17	TRBD2	TRBV3-1/TRBV3-2	NA	TRBJ2-7	TGTGCCAGCAGCCTTTCAAACGGGAGGCGGGAATTCTCCCAGCAGTACTTC	CASSLSNGRREFSQQYF
14	TRBD1	TRBV5-6	NA	TRBJ2-5	TGTGCCAGCAGCTCGCGAGGGGGCAGAGAGACCCAGTACTTC	CASSSRGGRETQYF
16	TRBD1	TRBV9	NA	TRBJ1-1	TGTGCCAGCAGACCCGGACAGGGAGTCCAGAACACTGAAGCTTTCTTT	CASRPGQGVQNTEAFF
12	NA	TRBV28	NA	TRBJ2-7	TGTGCCAGCAGTCAGGATACCTACGAGCAGTACTTC	CASSQDTYEQYF
14	NA	TRBV6-6	NA	TRBJ2-7	TGTGCCAGCAGCCCGGACAGCTCCTACTACGAGCAGTACTTC	CASSPDSSYYEQYF
15	NA	TRBV6-1	NA	TRBJ2-2	TGTGCCAGCAGTGAAAGGGCAAGACCGGGCGGGGAGCTGTTTTTT	CASSERARPGGELFF
11	TRBD2	TRBV19	once	TRBJ2-7	TGTGCCGGGGGGGTTCCCTACGAGCAGTACTTC	CAGGVPYEQYF
15	TRBD2	TRBV5-1	NA	TRBJ2-1	TGCGCCAGCAGCTTGTTACTAGCGGGAGGGAGTGAGCAGTTCTTC	CASSLLLAGGSEQFF
14	NA	TRBV5-1	NA	TRBJ2-5	TGCGCCAGCAGCTTGGGTGGAGGGCGTGAGACCCAGTACTTC	CASSLGGGRETQYF
14	NA	TRBV2	NA	TRBJ2-6	TGTGCCAGCAGCCCGGATTCTGGGGCCAACGTCCTGACTTTC	CASSPDSGANVLTF
15	TRBD2	TRBV4-2	NA	TRBJ2-3	TGTGCCAGCAGCCAAGTGCGGGGGACCACAGATACGCAGTATTTT	CASSQVRGTTDTQYF
13	NA	TRBV30	few	TRBJ1-5	TGTGCCTGGGCAACCCCAGGGGTTCAGCCCCAGCATTTT	CAWATPGVQPQHF